This T cell receptor (beta chain) was obtained from a study of shared clonotypes between healthy human individuals. Looking at the study overall: A couple of female and a few male donors aged 18 to 49 were enrolled. General study results and limits: Investigators collected only blood, and repertoires in tissues likely differ.

DNA at about 210 ng, tens of thousands of T cell genomes, went into sorted-subset replicate PCRs. Measured with immunoSEQ multiplex PCR; TCRdb has only the in-frame clones, and not every one. The sample includes under 1 million clones, 80% to 95% of them seen just once. CDR1 is MDHEN, CDR2 SYDVKM, per germline. There are 16 residues in the CDR3. V was clipped by 7 bases and J by 12 bases; unmatched bases: 16. This clone showed up just once. The antigen is unknown. Terminally differentiated effector memory CD45RA+ cells were excluded from the naive CD8 cells, which were CD45RO-negative and positively selected for CCR7. The donors were adults (healthy and HIV-negative) with no recent acute infections or vaccinations.

Input material: naive CD8+ T cells sorted from blood. The sequence was obtained from a man aged 25 to 45 in good health. The rearrangement uses TRBV28 and TRBJ2-3; 13 bases match TRBD2. DNA of the CDR3: TGTGCCAGCAAGCCCCGGACTAGCGGGAGCCGAAGCTTCCAGTATTTT. It translates to CASKPRTSGSRSFQYF.